These T cell receptor beta chains were read from a single sample in a study of T cell responses to AZD1222 COVID-19 vaccine. The method was immunoSEQ multiplex PCR; TCRdb's version includes in-frame clones alone and lacks a portion of them. The sample has 98,000 or so clones; about 86% are singletons. Specimen: peripheral blood, collected on day 0 of AZD1222 vaccination. These receptors came from an adult in good health. Each CDR3 is given with its conserved first and last residue. D genes are given only for firm matches. Some rows mark clone size as missing; the rest say once, few, many or name a class of expanded clone.

V gene	clone size	J gene	D gene	CDR3 protein	CDR3 DNA
TRBV15	NA	TRBJ1-1	TRBD1	CATSLTTGGNTEAFF	TGTGCCACCAGCTTAACGACAGGGGGGAACACTGAAGCTTTCTTT
TRBV4-1	NA	TRBJ2-4	NA	CASSHYDNIQYF	TGCGCCAGCAGCCACTACGACAACATTCAGTACTTC
TRBV10-3	NA	TRBJ2-2	NA	CAISEWEAANTGELFF	TGTGCCATCAGTGAGTGGGAAGCCGCGAACACCGGGGAGCTGTTTTTT
TRBV16	NA	TRBJ2-7	NA	CASSQLETPSYEQYF	TGTGCCAGCAGCCAATTGGAGACACCGAGCTACGAGCAGTACTTC
TRBV19	NA	TRBJ1-1	NA	CASSESTGAQTEAFF	TGTGCCAGTAGTGAGTCGACGGGGGCGCAAACTGAAGCTTTCTTT
TRBV9	NA	TRBJ2-7	TRBD1	CASSVRTGTYEQYF	TGTGCCAGCAGCGTCCGGACAGGGACCTACGAGCAGTACTTC
TRBV5-4	NA	TRBJ1-2	NA	CASSLARDNYGYTF	TGTGCCAGCAGCTTGGCTCGGGATAACTATGGCTACACCTTC
TRBV6-5	NA	TRBJ1-6	TRBD1	CASTLTGQNSPLHF	TGTGCCAGCACCCTGACAGGGCAAAATTCACCCCTCCACTTT
TRBV6-6	NA	TRBJ2-7	TRBD1	CASSYSPGTDHYEQYF	TGTGCCAGCAGTTACTCTCCCGGGACAGACCACTACGAGCAGTACTTC
TRBV11-2	NA	TRBJ1-5	TRBD1	CASSSATGTGQWPQHF	TGTGCCAGCAGCTCCGCCACCGGGACAGGGCAGTGGCCCCAGCATTTT
TRBV6-6	NA	TRBJ2-2	TRBD1	CASSREDRSISGELFF	TGTGCCAGCAGTCGAGAGGACAGGTCAATCTCCGGGGAGCTGTTTTTT
TRBV28	few	TRBJ1-4	TRBD1	CASTLTGGREKLFF	TGTGCCAGCACCTTGACAGGGGGGCGTGAAAAACTGTTTTTT
TRBV7-2	NA	TRBJ1-5	NA	CASSLGTANQPQHF	TGTGCCAGCAGCTTAGGGACTGCTAATCAGCCCCAGCATTTT
TRBV18	NA	TRBJ1-6	TRBD1	CASSPASTGYSPLHF	TGTGCCAGCTCCCCTGCATCGACAGGGTATTCACCCCTCCACTTT
TRBV28	few	TRBJ1-6	NA	CASSLGTLGNSPLHF	TGTGCCAGCAGTTTAGGGACACTAGGTAATTCACCCCTCCACTTT
TRBV27	NA	TRBJ2-6	NA	CASSLSSWVGANVLTF	TGTGCCAGCAGTTTATCTTCCTGGGTGGGGGCCAACGTCCTGACTTTC